The 16 T cell receptor beta chains listed next were all sequenced from one sample in a study of spatial heterogeneity in lung cancer. TCRdb ran MiXCR on the 5' RACE reads and lists one entry per CDR3 protein. Here the sample spans 85,000 to 100,000 distinct CDR3 sequences, over 9.5% being singletons. Time point in this sample: sample taken at primary tumor resection. Material: PBMCs, obtained at surgery. All receptors come from a male donor with early-stage non-small cell lung cancer.

This clonotype was counted a few times. The gene calls are TRBV7-2 and TRBJ2-1; 12 nucleotides line up with TRBD1. V was pared by 5 bases and J by 8 bases, with 10 bases of the junction left unmatched. The germline V gene has CDR1 SGHTA and CDR2 FQGNSA. The length of the CDR3 is 16 residues. The CDR3 spells CASSPRPGQGADEQFF. The CDR3, as DNA: TGTGCCAGCAGCCCTCGGCCGGGACAGGGGGCCGATGAGCAGTTCTTC.

This clonotype was seen a few times. The V call is TRBV7-9, the J call TRBJ1-1, with D unresolved. This CDR3 is 12 amino acids long. Trimming removed 7 bases at V and 7 bases at J, with 13 bases between. The germline CDR1 and CDR2 sequences are SEHNR and FQNEAQ (reference sequence). The CDR3 reads CASTRGEGEAFF. The DNA of the CDR3 is TGTGCCAGCACCCGAGGTGAGGGTGAAGCTTTCTTT.

This clonotype was seen only a few times. V is TRBV10-3 and J is TRBJ1-5; D gene uncertain. The CDR3 covers 12 residues. Germline CDR1 reads ENHRY; CDR2 reads SYGVKD. The V gene lost 2 bases and the J gene lost 2 bases, with 1 base spanning the gap. In DNA, the CDR3 is TGTGCCATCAGTGAGGGCAATCAGCCCCAGCATTTT. This encodes CAISEGNQPQHF.

Ten or more counts support this clonotype. V usage is TRBV5-1 and J usage is TRBJ2-3, with 9 bases lining up with TRBD2. The CDR3 length is 18 residues. Unmatched junction bases numbered 8, after V lost 0 bases and J lost 0 bases. Germline V gene data show CDR1 as SGHRS and CDR2 as YFSETQ. The CDR3 DNA reads TGCGCCAGCAGCTTGGGCCTTAGCGGGGGAAGAAGCACAGATACGCAGTATTTT. This sequence encodes CASSLGLSGGRSTDTQYF.

The table lists this clonotype with many counts. The rearrangement uses TRBV7-9 and TRBJ2-7; D is unclear. This CDR3 is built from 11 residues. From germline, CDR1 is SEHNR and CDR2 FQNEAQ (reference sequence). Trimming removed 3 bases at V and 7 bases at J, with 7 bases between. The CDR3 spells CASSFLGEQYF. CDR3 nucleotide sequence: TGTGCCAGCAGCTTCTTAGGGGAGCAGTACTTC.

The rearrangement joins TRBV10-3 to TRBJ2-1; maybe TRBD1 (5 bases). Trimming pared 4 bases from V and 1 base from J, leaving 17 bases between. The length of the CDR3 is 17 residues. Germline CDR1 reads ENHRY; CDR2 reads SYGVKD. The CDR3 reads CAISGGPSVDSYNEQFF. As DNA, the CDR3 is TGTGCCATCAGTGGGGGCCCCAGCGTGGATTCCTACAATGAGCAGTTCTTC.

The rearrangement joins TRBV12-3 or TRBV12-4 to TRBJ2-7, with D possibly being TRBD2 (6 bases). V was pared by 4 bases and J by 0 bases, with 10 bases between. This CDR3 has 14 amino acids. CDR3: CASSYGGASYEQYF. As DNA, the CDR3 is TGTGCCAGCAGTTATGGAGGGGCCTCCTACGAGCAGTACTTC.

At least ten counts were recorded for this clonotype. The gene calls are TRBV28 and TRBJ2-3, with a tentative D call TRBD1 (7 bases). CDR3 size: 15 residues. Germline values: CDR1 MDHEN, CDR2 SYDVKM. Trimming took off 7 bases at V and 1 base at J, with 15 bases between the two ends. Here the CDR3 reads CASTLPGGRTDTQYF. The CDR3 DNA reads TGTGCCAGCACTCTACCAGGGGGGCGCACAGATACGCAGTATTTT.

DNA for the CDR3: TGTGCCTGGAGCCGACAGGGCAAAGCGAATGGCTACACCTTC. Its protein is CAWSRQGKANGYTF. The chain couples TRBV30 to TRBJ1-2, with TRBD1 identical over 7 bases. The V gene end was trimmed by 3 bases and the J gene end by 6 bases; junction bases not matched to a gene: 10. Germline CDR1 reads GTSNPN; CDR2 reads SVGIG (reference sequence). This CDR3 has 14 residues.

This clonotype was seen only a few times. This chain connects TRBV15 to TRBJ1-4; no clear D gene. The V gene lost 0 bases and the J gene lost 3 bases, with 8 bases spanning the gap. The CDR3 runs 15 residues. Germline V lookup: CDR1 LNHNV, CDR2 YYDKDF (reference sequence). The CDR3 is CATSRDLAPNEKLFF. As DNA, the CDR3 is TGTGCCACCAGCAGAGATTTGGCGCCTAATGAAAAACTGTTTTTT.

The V call is TRBV28, the J call TRBJ2-3; 7 nucleotides line up with TRBD2. The J segment lost 0 bases and the V segment lost 6 bases, leaving 12 bases of the junction unmatched. This CDR3 is 17 amino acids long. The germline V gene has CDR1 MDHEN and CDR2 SYDVKM. CDR3 nucleotide sequence: TGTGCCAGCAGCAGCACGACCACTAGCGCTAGCACAGATACGCAGTATTTT. It codes for CASSSTTTSASTDTQYF.

This clonotype has a count of ten or more. The CDR3 here is CAWTPGLEHNEKLFF. CDR3 nucleotide sequence: TGTGCCTGGACCCCCGGCCTGGAGCATAATGAAAAACTGTTTTTT. The chain has TRBV30 and TRBJ1-4; D gene unclear. V was pared by 4 bases and J by 4 bases, with 16 bases between. Germline-derived CDR1 and CDR2 are GTSNPN and SVGIG (reference sequence). This CDR3 spans 15 amino acids.

This clonotype was recorded a few times. V gene TRBV29-1 combines with J gene TRBJ1-1; 8 nucleotides align to TRBD1. CDR1 is SQVTM and CDR2 is ANQGSEA in the germline V gene. The length of the CDR3 is 13 residues. Losses at the gene ends were 4 bases for V and 4 bases for J; bases not matched to a gene: 5. The CDR3 reads CSVARTGSTEAFF. As DNA, the CDR3 is TGCAGCGTTGCCCGGACAGGGAGCACTGAAGCTTTCTTT.

J is TRBJ2-1 and V is TRBV12-3 or TRBV12-4; D might be TRBD1 or TRBD2, each matching 7 bases. V lost 7 bases and J 1 base, leaving 14 bases between the germline ends. CDR3 length: 15 residues. As DNA, the CDR3 is TGTGCCAGCATACGCAGGGGGGGGTCCTACAATGAGCAGTTCTTC. This encodes CASIRRGGSYNEQFF.

CDR3 bases: TGCGCCAGCAGCTTGCCCTCCCTAGCGGGGCCCTACGAGCAGTACTTC. Its translation: CASSLPSLAGPYEQYF. The chain links TRBV5-1 to TRBJ2-7; TRBD2 matches 9 bases. CDR1 is SGHRS, CDR2 YFSETQ, per germline. Trimming at V came to 1 base and at J to 2 bases, leaving 7 bases not matched to a gene. The CDR3 spans 16 residues.

Worth noting for this clonotype: A much larger clone lies one base from this, so it may be a read error. The chain links TRBV12-3 or TRBV12-4 to TRBJ1-1, with D possibly matching TRBD1 (5 bases). The CDR3 sequence is 14 residues long. The CDR3 sequence: CANSPQRGNTEAFF. The CDR3, as DNA: TGTGCCAACAGTCCTCAGAGGGGAAACACTGAAGCTTTCTTT.